Listed below are T cell receptor beta chains from one sample, sequenced in a study of control samples from healthy donors and cancer patients. Some clones are missing from TCRdb's copy, which holds only in-frame ones; the method was immunoSEQ multiplex PCR. The table shows 70,000 to 75,000 clones, with approximately 94% occurring only once. Sequencing input: blood. The receptors were gathered from a woman aged 25-40 years in good health. The CDR3 runs from the conserved cysteine through the conserved F or W. The D gene is left open where the match is weak. Only some rows state a clone size, as once, few, many or a class for expanded clones.

>once|TRBJ1-2|TRBV3-1/TRBV3-2|.
CASQDRTGGYTF
TGTGCCAGCCAAGATCGTACTGGTGGCTACACCTTC
>.|TRBJ1-2|TRBV5-1|.
CASSLETTEIYGYTF
TGCGCCAGCAGCTTGGAAACGACGGAGATCTATGGCTACACCTTC
>.|TRBJ2-1|TRBV7-3|.
CASSFQSDSDEQFF
TGTGCCAGCAGCTTTCAGAGCGACTCCGATGAGCAGTTCTTC
>.|TRBJ1-4|TRBV11-2|.
CASSLSVQGGSSNEKLFF
TGTGCCAGCAGCTTATCTGTACAGGGCGGTTCGTCTAATGAAAAACTGTTTTTT
>.|TRBJ2-2|TRBV9|TRBD2
CASSPGTSGELFF
TGTGCCAGCAGCCCGGGGACTAGCGGGGAGCTGTTTTTT
>.|TRBJ1-5|TRBV28|TRBD1
CASSTGGAQQPQHF
TGTGCCAGCAGTACAGGGGGTGCGCAACAGCCCCAGCATTTT
>.|TRBJ1-2|TRBV5-1|.
CASSLSGADSYTF
TGCGCCAGCAGCTTGTCGGGGGCAGATAGCTACACCTTC
>.|TRBJ1-1|TRBV10-1|TRBD1
CASSAGTENTEAFF
TGCGCCAGCAGTGCCGGGACAGAAAACACTGAAGCTTTCTTT
>.|TRBJ1-1|TRBV6-6|.
CASSSSGTEAFF
TGTGCCAGCAGTTCCTCGGGTACTGAAGCTTTCTTT
>.|TRBJ2-2|TRBV5-4|TRBD1
CASSPGDRGHRGAVF
TGTGCCAGCAGCCCGGGGGACAGGGGACACCGGGGAGCTGTTTTT
>.|TRBJ2-3|TRBV19|TRBD1
CASRGLSTGGEDTQYF
TGTGCCAGTAGAGGGCTATCGACAGGGGGCGAAGATACGCAGTATTTT
>once|TRBJ1-5|TRBV19|.
CASQRQERHSNQPQHF
TGTGCCAGTCAAAGGCAGGAGCGACATAGCAATCAGCCCCAGCATTTT
>.|TRBJ2-7|TRBV10-3|.
CAISELSKTLSYEQYF
TGTGCCATCAGTGAGTTGAGCAAGACACTTTCCTACGAGCAGTACTTC
>.|TRBJ2-7|TRBV27|.
CASTKRQFPYYEQYF
TGTGCCAGCACAAAACGACAGTTTCCCTACTACGAGCAGTACTTC
>.|TRBJ1-4|TRBV7-8|.
CASSLGTANEKLFF
TGTGCCAGCAGCTTAGGGACAGCTAATGAAAAACTGTTTTTT